The 13 T cell receptor beta chains in this list originate from one sample, sequenced in a study of T cell changes during pregnancy in multiple sclerosis (dated by TCRdb to between 2017 and 2020). The protocol used for the library was the immunoSEQ multiplex PCR assay. Drawn from immuneACCESS, this table holds only the in-frame rearrangements with V and J called that TCRdb kept. Clones are partly lost; checked studies trace under half to an unresolved V gene and leave the rest unexplained. This sample is represented by tens of thousands of clones; 93% of them were singletons. Jointly, the top ten make up roughly 2.5% of the sample. Sample: peripheral blood, taken in the second trimester of pregnancy. The receptors derive from a female donor with multiple sclerosis, enrolled in a pregnancy study.

The chain is built from TRBV2 and TRBJ1-5; no firm D call. The V end lost 3 bases, the J end lost 0 bases, and 12 bases lay between the germline ends. Germline V gives CDR1 SNHLY, CDR2 FYNNEI. The CDR3 is 16 residues long. The CDR3 protein is CASSEVGRLSNQPQHF. CDR3 bases: TGTGCCAGCAGTGAGGTCGGAAGACTTAGCAATCAGCCCCAGCATTTT. The variable domain in full, completed from reference TRBV2 and TRBJ1-5, reads EPEVTQTPSHQVTQMGQEVILRCVPISNHLYFYWYRQILGQKVEFLVSFYNNEISEKSEIFDDQFSVERPDGSNFTLKIRSTKLEDSAMYFCASSEVGRLSNQPQHFGDGTRLSIL.

The chain links TRBV14 to TRBJ1-6; D unresolved. Germline values: CDR1 SGHDN, CDR2 FVKESK. The V gene lost 0 bases and the J gene lost 5 bases, with 11 bases spanning the gap. This CDR3 has 16 residues. DNA of the CDR3: TGTGCCAGCAGCCAAGATAGGCCAGGCAATAATTCACCCCTCCACTTT. Its protein is CASSQDRPGNNSPLHF.

The chain recombines TRBV28 with TRBJ1-2; no reliable D call. Trimming shortened V by 7 bases and J by 4 bases, and 16 bases separated the two germline ends. CDR1 MDHEN and CDR2 SYDVKM come from the germline V gene. The CDR3 totals 14 residues. In DNA, the CDR3 is TGTGCCAGCACCCGTACCCCCCCGGGCTATGGCTACACCTTC. It translates to CASTRTPPGYGYTF.

The rearrangement uses TRBV9 and TRBJ2-1; 7 bases map to TRBD1. The CDR3 contains 13 residues. The V segment lost 3 bases and the J segment 7 bases; nucleotides outside the gene matches: 4. Germline values: CDR1 SGDLS, CDR2 YYNGEE. The CDR3 DNA sequence: TGTGCCAGCAGCGGGATGACAGGGAATGAGCAGTTCTTC. This sequence encodes CASSGMTGNEQFF.

The genes are TRBV7-8 and TRBJ2-7; 14 bases agree with TRBD2. Trimming at V came to 4 bases and at J to 2 bases, leaving 13 bases not matched to a gene. CDR3 length equals 19 residues. The germline gives CDR1 SGHVS, CDR2 FQNEAQ. The CDR3 loop is CASSSEGLAGVTTPYEQYF. CDR3 DNA sequence: TGTGCCAGCAGCTCCGAGGGACTAGCGGGGGTCACGACCCCCTACGAGCAGTACTTC.

The CDR3 here is CATSRDLAGGPGDTQYF. The CDR3 bases are TGTGCCACCAGCAGAGATCTAGCGGGGGGGCCCGGGGATACGCAGTATTTT. This sequence joins TRBV15 and TRBJ2-3; 12 bases map to TRBD2. Germline V gene sequence: CDR1 LNHNV, CDR2 YYDKDF (reference sequence). The ends lost 0 bases at V and 6 bases at J; junction bases unmatched: 7. The CDR3 is 17 amino acids.

The rearrangement links TRBV5-4 to TRBJ2-3, with 12 bases lining up with TRBD1. Germline CDR1 is SGHNT and CDR2 is YYREEE (reference sequence). This CDR3 spans 15 amino acids. V was clipped by 4 bases and J by 5 bases; unmatched bases: 5. CDR3 residues: CASSRRDRGRDTQYF. For the CDR3, the DNA is TGTGCCAGCAGCCGACGGGACAGGGGGCGAGATACGCAGTATTTT.

The V call is TRBV4-1, the J call TRBJ1-3, with unresolved D. The CDR3 has 15 amino acids. The germline V gene has CDR1 MGHRA and CDR2 YSYEKL. V was shortened by 1 base and J by 4 bases, with 11 bases between the two germline ends. CDR3 in DNA: TGCGCCAGCAGCCAAGTTTCGGGAGACGGAAACACCATATATTTT. Translation gives CASSQVSGDGNTIYF.

The chain employs TRBV6-6 and TRBJ1-2; TRBD1 is a possible D gene (6 bases). The germline V gene encodes CDR1 MNHNY and CDR2 SVGAGI (reference sequence). V was trimmed by 2 bases and J by 6 bases, leaving 10 bases between them. This CDR3 has 13 amino acids. The CDR3 DNA reads TGTGCCAGCAGTTACGAGGCAGGGGATGGCTACACCTTC. Translating it yields CASSYEAGDGYTF.

The genes are TRBV2 and TRBJ2-1, with 9 bases fitting TRBD1. The trim removed 6 bases at V and 7 bases at J, leaving 10 bases unmatched. This CDR3 has 15 amino acids. Germline CDR1 and CDR2: SNHLY and FYNNEI. As DNA, the CDR3 is TGTGCCAGCAGAGTTACAGGGGGCGCGGTAAATGAGCAGTTCTTC. It is translated as CASRVTGGAVNEQFF. The variable domain in full, completed from reference TRBV2 and TRBJ2-1, reads EPEVTQTPSHQVTQMGQEVILRCVPISNHLYFYWYRQILGQKVEFLVSFYNNEISEKSEIFDDQFSVERPDGSNFTLKIRSTKLEDSAMYFCASRVTGGAVNEQFFGPGTRLTVL.

This chain joins TRBV4-2 and TRBJ2-2; 13 bases match TRBD2. The CDR3 extends over 17 amino acids. The germline V gene encodes CDR1 LGHNA and CDR2 YNFKEQ. The ends lost 3 bases at V and 3 bases at J; junction bases unmatched: 4. CDR3 DNA: TGTGCCAGCAGCCAGGTTGGGACTAGCGGGGACACCGGGGAGCTGTTTTTT. This translates into CASSQVGTSGDTGELFF.

The rearrangement joins TRBV30 to TRBJ1-1; no firm D call. CDR3 length: 12 residues. Germline values: CDR1 GTSNPN, CDR2 SVGIG (reference sequence). Trimming took off 0 bases at V and 4 bases at J, with 6 bases between the two ends. CDR3: CAWSVTVTEAFF. Written as DNA, the CDR3 is TGTGCCTGGAGTGTTACGGTCACTGAAGCTTTCTTT.

This rearrangement joins TRBV13 to TRBJ1-1; tentative D call: TRBD1 (5 bases). Deletions cut 4 bases from V and 1 base from J, with 10 bases between. This CDR3 contains 14 residues. CDR1 and CDR2 from the germline V gene are PRHDT and FYEKMQ (reference sequence). The CDR3 region is CASSSGDRNTEAFF. DNA of the CDR3: TGTGCCAGCAGCTCGGGGGACCGGAACACTGAAGCTTTCTTT.